This T cell receptor beta chain was observed in a study of blood T cell repertoires in COVID-19. In this sample, this clone turned up once. Germline CDR1 is MRHNA and CDR2 is SNTAGT. The CDR3 loop spans 10 amino acids. The V gene lost 9 bases and the J gene lost 5 bases, with 7 bases spanning the gap. Some clones are missing from TCRdb's copy, which holds only in-frame ones; the method was immunoSEQ multiplex PCR. Among some 330,000 clones listed, 85% to 90% were seen once. The sequence derives from a man aged 25-45 years who had recovered from COVID-19. The source material was PBMCs or T cells enriched from blood (not recorded which). The chain joins TRBV6-4 to TRBJ2-5; D is unclear. The CDR3, as DNA: TGTGCCAGACCTCGGGAGACCCAGTACTTC. Protein product: CARPRETQYF.